This T cell receptor beta chain stems from a study of blood T cell repertoires in COVID-19. Only in-frame clones appear in the TCRdb table, and some are missing; sequencing was by immunoSEQ multiplex PCR. This table holds some 200,000 clones, around 87% found once. The ends were cut back, 2 bases at V and 2 bases at J, with 10 bases in the middle. Germline values: CDR1 LNHDA, CDR2 SQIVND (reference sequence). This CDR3 has 15 residues. This clone was observed once. Sequenced input: PBMCs or T cells enriched from blood (not recorded which). The chain employs TRBV19 and TRBJ1-5; D gene uncertain. This receptor was identified in a woman in her twenties or thirties who had recovered from COVID-19. The CDR3 region is CASSIIPGGNQPQHF. In nucleotides, the CDR3 is TGTGCCAGTAGTATAATCCCCGGTGGCAATCAGCCCCAGCATTTT. The complete variable domain, with remaining parts taken from reference TRBV19 and TRBJ1-5, reads DGGITQSPKYLFRKEGQNVTLSCEQNLNHDAMYWYRQDPGQGLRLIYYSQIVNDFQKGDIAEGYSVSREKKESFPLTVTSAQKNPTAFYLCASSIIPGGNQPQHFGDGTRLSIL.